Following are 24 T cell receptor beta chains from one sample sequenced in a study of T cell responses to AZD1222 COVID-19 vaccine. Repertoires were generated with immunoSEQ multiplex PCR, while TCRdb's copy carries only in-frame clones and drops some. The table records more than 80,000 clones, approximately 85% of them present only once. Sequences were derived from peripheral blood, sampled 28 days after the second AZD1222 dose. These receptors came from an adult who received the AZD1222 COVID-19 vaccine.

The chain recombines TRBV7-2 with TRBJ1-2; D may be TRBD1 (5 bases). This CDR3 contains 14 residues. Germline CDR1 and CDR2: SGHTA and FQGNSA. V dropped 4 bases and J dropped 1 base, with 10 bases sitting between them. This chain's CDR3 is CASSWTQVNYGYTF. CDR3 bases: TGTGCCAGCAGCTGGACACAGGTTAACTATGGCTACACCTTC.

DNA for the CDR3: TGTGCCAGGGGACGGGGTGGTACCGGGGAGCTGTTTTTT. This codes for CARGRGGTGELFF. The chain carries TRBV6-5 and TRBJ2-2; D tentatively reads TRBD1 or TRBD2 (5 bases each). Germline values: CDR1 MNHEY, CDR2 SVGAGI. This CDR3 contains 13 residues. V lost 9 bases and J lost 5, with 13 bases in between.

This clone was seen just once. V usage is TRBV3-1 (or the pseudogene TRBV3-2) and J usage is TRBJ1-2, with a weak D call TRBD1 (6 bases). Trimming shortened V by 1 base and J by 4 bases, and 13 bases separated the two germline ends. Germline CDR1 and CDR2: LGHDT and YNNKEL (reference sequence). The length of the CDR3 is 15 residues. CDR3 in amino acids: CASSQGTGAGYGYTF. In DNA form, the CDR3 reads TGTGCCAGCAGCCAAGGTACGGGGGCTGGCTATGGCTACACCTTC.

This clone came up a few times. J is TRBJ2-6 and V is TRBV7-9; the match to TRBD2 covers 7 bases. There are 16 residues in the CDR3. V was clipped by 5 bases and J by 2 bases; unmatched bases: 6. Germline V CDR1 and CDR2: SEHNR, FQNEAQ (reference sequence). The CDR3 loop is CASSPLGGAGANVLTF. CDR3 DNA: TGTGCCAGCAGCCCTCTTGGGGGGGCTGGGGCCAACGTCCTGACTTTC.

The V and J genes are TRBV6-5 and TRBJ2-2, with TRBD1 identical over 8 bases. The CDR3 covers 15 residues. The V gene end was trimmed by 6 bases and the J gene end by 2 bases; junction bases not matched to a gene: 5. The germline CDR1 and CDR2 sequences are MNHEY and SVGAGI. CDR3 amino acids: CASSSGQANTGELFF. The CDR3 coding sequence is TGTGCCAGCAGCTCGGGACAGGCCAACACCGGGGAGCTGTTTTTT.

This clone turned up a few times. The chain employs TRBV7-2 and TRBJ1-5; 9 bases align to TRBD1. Trimming took 5 bases from V and 2 from J; bases not matched to a gene: 1. CDR1 is SGHTA and CDR2 is FQGNSA in the germline V gene. The CDR3 covers 14 residues. CDR3 sequence reads: CASSRTGGNQPQHF. CDR3 coding DNA: TGTGCCAGCAGCCGGACAGGGGGCAATCAGCCCCAGCATTTT.

V is TRBV19 and J is TRBJ2-5; 11 bases are shared with TRBD1. V lost 3 bases to trimming and J lost 1 base; unmatched junction nucleotides: 4. CDR3 size: 16 residues. Germline lookup yields CDR1 LNHDA and CDR2 SQIVND (reference sequence). CDR3 protein: CASSIFGTGGQETQYF. The CDR3 nucleotides read TGTGCCAGTAGTATCTTTGGGACAGGGGGCCAAGAGACCCAGTACTTC.

The gene calls are TRBV25-1 and TRBJ2-7, with D possibly TRBD1 on 6 matching bases. Germline CDR1 is MGHDK and CDR2 is SYGVNS. The CDR3 runs 13 residues. V shed 7 bases and J shed 5 bases, with 15 bases lying between them. The CDR3 loop is CASTRGGSDEQYF. In DNA, the CDR3 is TGTGCCAGCACAAGAGGGGGTAGCGACGAGCAGTACTTC.

The gene calls are TRBV5-1 and TRBJ1-2; tentatively, D is TRBD1 (5 bases). Germline V lookup: CDR1 SGHRS, CDR2 YFSETQ. V lost 0 bases and J lost 6, with 12 bases in between. The CDR3 contains 14 residues. The DNA for the CDR3 is TGCGCCAGCAGCTTGGGGGACGGGACGCATGGCTACACCTTC. This sequence encodes CASSLGDGTHGYTF.

The chain carries TRBV30 and TRBJ1-5; D is undetermined. Germline-derived CDR1 and CDR2 are GTSNPN and SVGIG (reference sequence). The CDR3 is 13 residues long. V was shortened by 2 bases and J by 5 bases, with 10 bases between the two germline ends. In DNA form, the CDR3 reads TGTGCCTGGAGTCCCAGCGGAGATCAGCCCCAGCATTTT. It is translated as CAWSPSGDQPQHF. Together with reference TRBV30 and TRBJ1-5, the CDR3 gives the full variable domain: SQTIHQWPATLVQPVGSPLSLECTVEGTSNPNLYWYRQAAGRGLQLLFYSVGIGQISSEVPQNLSASRPQDRQFILSSKKLLLSDSGFYLCAWSPSGDQPQHFGDGTRLSIL.

The chain links TRBV6-1 to TRBJ1-2; possible D gene TRBD1, 6 bases. Germline CDR1 MNHNS, CDR2 SASEGT. Trimming removed 2 bases from V and 6 bases from J, with 16 bases in between. The CDR3 spans 15 residues. The CDR3 sequence is CASSEPLQGTDGYTF. CDR3 nucleotides: TGTGCCAGCAGTGAACCCCTCCAGGGGACTGATGGCTACACCTTC.

This chain uses TRBV10-3 with TRBJ1-1, with D possibly TRBD1 on 6 matching bases. Per the germline V gene, CDR1 is ENHRY and CDR2 is SYGVKD. Trimming left V 5 bases short and J 7 bases short, with 11 bases between. The CDR3 is made up of 12 amino acids. The CDR3 sequence: CAISTNRVEAFF. The CDR3 DNA reads as TGTGCCATCAGTACCAACAGGGTTGAAGCTTTCTTT.

The V and J genes are TRBV5-4 and TRBJ2-1; TRBD1 aligns across 7 bases. From germline, CDR1 is SGHNT and CDR2 YYREEE (reference sequence). CDR3 length equals 14 residues. V trimming: 3 bases; J trimming: 9 bases; junction bases outside the gene matches: 9. CDR3 protein: CASSSKQGPGEQFF. CDR3 in DNA: TGTGCCAGCAGCTCGAAACAGGGGCCGGGTGAGCAGTTCTTC.

V and J are TRBV19 and TRBJ2-5; 8 positions match TRBD2. CDR3 length equals 15 residues. Germline lookup yields CDR1 LNHDA and CDR2 SQIVND (reference sequence). V shed 9 bases, J shed 5 bases, and the junction held 14 bases outside the gene matches. CDR3 region: CARTTGRGARETQYF. The CDR3 DNA reads as TGTGCCAGAACAACAGGGCGGGGGGCGAGGGAGACCCAGTACTTC.

The chain has TRBV6-2 or TRBV6-3 and TRBJ1-5; perhaps TRBD1 as D (6 bases). The CDR3 contains 16 residues. CDR1 MNHEY and CDR2 SVGEGT come from the germline V gene. V gave up 4 bases and J gave up 1 base, with 14 bases separating them. CDR3: CASSFHRASSNQPQHF. In nucleotides, the CDR3 is TGTGCCAGCAGTTTTCACAGGGCGTCCAGCAATCAGCCCCAGCATTTT.

CDR3 DNA: TGTGCCAGCTCACCGGGCTTCGACACTGAAGCTTTCTTT. Amino acid sequence: CASSPGFDTEAFF. The gene calls are TRBV18 and TRBJ1-1, with unresolved D. The germline V gene has CDR1 KGHSH and CDR2 LQKENI. Trimming stripped 3 bases from V and 3 bases from J, with 8 bases between. CDR3 size: 13 residues.

This clone turned up a few times. The CDR3 region is CASSWYRDSPLHF. The CDR3 bases are TGTGCCAGCAGCTGGTACAGGGATTCACCCCTCCACTTT. J is TRBJ1-6 and V is TRBV13; D might be TRBD1 (6 bases). The CDR3 spans 13 residues. V lost 4 bases, J lost 8 bases, and 9 bases lay in between. Germline assignment: CDR1 PRHDT and CDR2 FYEKMQ (reference sequence).

The rearrangement uses TRBV27 and TRBJ2-3; a weak D match, TRBD2 (5 bases). The germline V gene encodes CDR1 MNHEY and CDR2 SMNVEV (reference sequence). The CDR3 length is 12 residues. Trimming removed 0 bases from V and 8 bases from J, with 6 bases in between. This chain's CDR3 is CASSLSRGTQYF. CDR3 nucleotide sequence: TGTGCCAGCAGTTTATCCCGGGGTACGCAGTATTTT.

The gene calls are TRBV6-2 or TRBV6-3 and TRBJ2-5, with a weak D call TRBD2 (6 bases). V gave up 2 bases and J gave up 3 bases, with 10 bases separating them. Germline CDR1 and CDR2: MNHEY and SVGEGT. The CDR3 totals 14 residues. The DNA for the CDR3 is TGTGCCAGCAGTTACGGGGAGGAAGAAGAGACCCAGTACTTC. As protein: CASSYGEEEETQYF.

This clone was picked up one time. V gene TRBV14 combines with J gene TRBJ2-7; D ambiguous. There are 15 residues in the CDR3. Per germline, CDR1 SGHDN and CDR2 FVKESK. V gave up 0 bases and J gave up 2 bases, with 11 bases separating them. This chain's CDR3 is CASSQDRVATYEQYF. The CDR3 coding sequence is TGTGCCAGCAGCCAAGATAGGGTTGCCACCTACGAGCAGTACTTC.

This chain uses TRBV3-1 (or the pseudogene TRBV3-2) with TRBJ2-6; TRBD2 agrees at 10 bases. The trim removed 5 bases at V and 2 bases at J, leaving 6 bases unmatched. Germline V gives CDR1 LGHDT, CDR2 YNNKEL (reference sequence). The CDR3 loop spans 17 amino acids. The CDR3 is CASSKVSGRAGANVLTF. Here the CDR3 DNA reads TGTGCCAGCAGCAAAGTAAGCGGGAGGGCTGGGGCCAACGTCCTGACTTTC.

V gene TRBV19 combines with J gene TRBJ2-6; possible D gene TRBD1, 5 bases. CDR1 is LNHDA, CDR2 SQIVND, per germline (reference sequence). The CDR3 spans 19 residues. Trimming pared 1 base from V and 3 bases from J, leaving 19 bases between. The CDR3 is CASSIVRGQGLGGANVLTF. CDR3 DNA: TGTGCCAGTAGTATAGTTAGGGGTCAGGGTTTGGGTGGGGCCAACGTCCTGACTTTC.

The chain links TRBV10-3 to TRBJ1-6; tentatively, D is TRBD1 (5 bases). The germline CDR1 and CDR2 sequences are ENHRY and SYGVKD. CDR3 length: 13 residues. Between the trimmed V and J ends, which lost 2 bases and 9 bases, there was a span of 8 bases. CDR3 sequence: CAISEPGASPLHF. The CDR3, as DNA: TGTGCCATCAGTGAGCCCGGGGCTTCACCCCTCCACTTT.

This chain uses TRBV3-1 (or the pseudogene TRBV3-2) with TRBJ2-7; D gene uncertain. The CDR3 extends over 11 amino acids. The V and J ends lost 6 bases and 2 bases respectively, with 5 bases between them. Germline lookup yields CDR1 LGHDT and CDR2 YNNKEL (reference sequence). The CDR3 loop is CASRDAYEQYF. CDR3 in DNA: TGTGCCAGCAGGGACGCCTACGAGCAGTACTTC.